This T cell receptor (beta chain) was recovered during a study of blood T cells in healthy people across ages. Trimming stripped 1 base from V and 11 bases from J, with 17 bases between. Per the germline V gene, CDR1 is LGHNA and CDR2 is YSLEER. The CDR3 totals 14 residues. Next came a second PCR, run for about 6 to 11 cycles, which used a sample-barcoded 5' primer along with a J-beta primer mix. A template-switch adaptor that had 12 random nucleotides put a tag on each cDNA molecule. A single record per CDR3 protein comes from TCRdb applying MiXCR to the 5' RACE reads. The sample carries 850,000 to 1,000,000 distinct CDR3 sequences, about 53% recorded once.

Sequencing was performed on blood. This chain uses TRBV4-3 with TRBJ2-5, with TRBD2 as a possible D gene (6 bases). The TCR was taken from an older woman in good health. DNA of the CDR3: TGCGCCAGCAGCCAAGGGCCAGGGCTTCGGGAGCAGTACTTC. Translating it yields CASSQGPGLREQYF.